This is a list of T cell receptor beta chains from one sample in a study of blood T cell repertoires in COVID-19. The data were produced by immunoSEQ multiplex PCR, yet TCRdb's version contains in-frame clones alone and is incomplete. The sample lists tens of thousands of clones, approximately 89% occurring once. The specimen sequenced was peripheral blood. The receptor set was obtained from a man in his forties or fifties with acute or convalescent COVID-19. Both conserved end residues are part of each CDR3. D genes are given only for firm matches. A clone size is listed for some rows: how often the clone was seen (once, few, many), or a class if it is expanded.

j_call: TRBJ1-2; d_call: -; clone_size: -; v_call: TRBV7-9; cdr3_aa: CASLGRGPRDGYTF
j_call: TRBJ2-7; d_call: TRBD1; clone_size: -; v_call: TRBV5-8; cdr3_aa: CASSLTLGTGGLSSYEQYF
j_call: TRBJ2-5; d_call: TRBD1; clone_size: once; v_call: TRBV5-1; cdr3_aa: CASSLVGQGDETQYF
j_call: TRBJ2-7; d_call: -; clone_size: -; v_call: TRBV7-3; cdr3_aa: CASSLMRSSYEQYF
j_call: TRBJ2-3; d_call: TRBD2; clone_size: -; v_call: TRBV6-1; cdr3_aa: CASSDLAGGDTQYF
j_call: TRBJ1-1; d_call: -; clone_size: -; v_call: TRBV6-5; cdr3_aa: CASSQGSRTEAFF
j_call: TRBJ2-7; d_call: -; clone_size: -; v_call: TRBV5-1; cdr3_aa: CASSLGPGSSYEQYF
j_call: TRBJ1-3; d_call: TRBD1; clone_size: -; v_call: TRBV6-6; cdr3_aa: CASSLPTLSGQGPSSGNTIYF
j_call: TRBJ1-1; d_call: -; clone_size: few; v_call: TRBV6-5; cdr3_aa: CASSSLDKSTEAFF
j_call: TRBJ1-5; d_call: TRBD1; clone_size: -; v_call: TRBV20-1; cdr3_aa: CSASLSGGGGNQPQHF
j_call: TRBJ2-5; d_call: TRBD1; clone_size: -; v_call: TRBV2; cdr3_aa: CASSETGGQETQYF
j_call: TRBJ2-7; d_call: -; clone_size: -; v_call: TRBV5-1; cdr3_aa: CASSLIVGGPSYEQYF
j_call: TRBJ2-2; d_call: -; clone_size: -; v_call: TRBV5-5; cdr3_aa: CASSIGQLTNTGELFF
j_call: TRBJ1-2; d_call: -; clone_size: -; v_call: TRBV2; cdr3_aa: CASSFTANYGYTF
j_call: TRBJ2-7; d_call: -; clone_size: -; v_call: TRBV28; cdr3_aa: CASSLYLRESSYEQYF
j_call: TRBJ2-1; d_call: -; clone_size: -; v_call: TRBV23-1; cdr3_aa: CASSPSSSYNEQFF
j_call: TRBJ1-1; d_call: -; clone_size: -; v_call: TRBV10-1; cdr3_aa: CASRVSKNTEAFF
j_call: TRBJ2-1; d_call: -; clone_size: -; v_call: TRBV7-8; cdr3_aa: CASSLGRPRVHEQFF
j_call: TRBJ2-1; d_call: TRBD2; clone_size: -; v_call: TRBV9; cdr3_aa: CASSVGAGEGSNEQFF
j_call: TRBJ2-7; d_call: -; clone_size: -; v_call: TRBV7-2; cdr3_aa: CASSLDRITYYEQYF
j_call: TRBJ1-1; d_call: -; clone_size: -; v_call: TRBV7-3; cdr3_aa: CASSLQGNTEAFF
j_call: TRBJ1-4; d_call: -; clone_size: -; v_call: TRBV6-1; cdr3_aa: CASSGRSTGIATNEKLFF
j_call: TRBJ1-6; d_call: TRBD1; clone_size: -; v_call: TRBV13; cdr3_aa: CASSATGRVSPLHF
j_call: TRBJ1-5; d_call: -; clone_size: -; v_call: TRBV19; cdr3_aa: CASSMGAPNQPQHF
j_call: TRBJ1-4; d_call: -; clone_size: -; v_call: TRBV10-2; cdr3_aa: CASSEEAEEKLFF
j_call: TRBJ2-5; d_call: -; clone_size: -; v_call: TRBV7-6; cdr3_aa: CASSLEAAEETQYF
j_call: TRBJ2-7; d_call: -; clone_size: -; v_call: TRBV29-1; cdr3_aa: CSVDRGYEQYF
j_call: TRBJ2-3; d_call: TRBD2; clone_size: -; v_call: TRBV3-1/TRBV3-2; cdr3_aa: CASSPHPGTSGLTDTQYF
j_call: TRBJ2-7; d_call: TRBD2; clone_size: -; v_call: TRBV6-5; cdr3_aa: CASSYPLAGGLYEQYF
j_call: TRBJ1-2; d_call: -; clone_size: -; v_call: TRBV4-2; cdr3_aa: CASSQDNVGLFGYTF
j_call: TRBJ1-1; d_call: TRBD1; clone_size: -; v_call: TRBV28; cdr3_aa: CASSQDRVLNEAFF
j_call: TRBJ2-2; d_call: TRBD2; clone_size: -; v_call: TRBV4-2; cdr3_aa: CASSQDRLAGGTGELFF
j_call: TRBJ1-5; d_call: -; clone_size: -; v_call: TRBV21-1; cdr3_aa: CASSLNRDSNQPQHF
j_call: TRBJ1-4; d_call: -; clone_size: -; v_call: TRBV2; cdr3_aa: CASSAPTEIFEKLFF
j_call: TRBJ2-6; d_call: TRBD1; clone_size: -; v_call: TRBV6-5; cdr3_aa: CASRGDRAGANVLTF
j_call: TRBJ1-4; d_call: -; clone_size: -; v_call: TRBV5-6; cdr3_aa: CASSMRQPTTNEKLFF
j_call: TRBJ1-4; d_call: TRBD1; clone_size: -; v_call: TRBV4-1; cdr3_aa: CASSQDPSMGQGAVLNEKLFF
j_call: TRBJ1-3; d_call: -; clone_size: -; v_call: TRBV19; cdr3_aa: CAIGDEGNTIYF
j_call: TRBJ2-5; d_call: -; clone_size: -; v_call: TRBV4-2; cdr3_aa: CASSQEQGKWETQYF
j_call: TRBJ1-2; d_call: TRBD1; clone_size: -; v_call: TRBV29-1; cdr3_aa: CSVEGRTGYGYTF
j_call: TRBJ1-5; d_call: TRBD1; clone_size: -; v_call: TRBV4-1; cdr3_aa: CASSQIQGDQPQHF
j_call: TRBJ2-3; d_call: TRBD2; clone_size: -; v_call: TRBV3-1/TRBV3-2; cdr3_aa: CASSQALAGVGTDTQYF
j_call: TRBJ1-2; d_call: -; clone_size: -; v_call: TRBV10-3; cdr3_aa: CAISEVDTLGNGYTF
j_call: TRBJ2-5; d_call: TRBD1; clone_size: -; v_call: TRBV28; cdr3_aa: CASTVDRAIQETQYF
j_call: TRBJ2-5; d_call: -; clone_size: -; v_call: TRBV12-3/TRBV12-4; cdr3_aa: CASTRWIQETQYF
j_call: TRBJ2-5; d_call: TRBD2; clone_size: few; v_call: TRBV2; cdr3_aa: CASRRLAGDGTQYF
j_call: TRBJ1-6; d_call: -; clone_size: -; v_call: TRBV6-5; cdr3_aa: CASRTTGTNSPLHF
j_call: TRBJ1-5; d_call: -; clone_size: -; v_call: TRBV15; cdr3_aa: CATSRAVYWSDQPQHF
j_call: TRBJ1-1; d_call: -; clone_size: -; v_call: TRBV7-2; cdr3_aa: CASSFPRGFGGTEAFF